Following are 3 T cell receptor beta chains from one sample sequenced in a study of cytomegalovirus exposure and HLA in healthy donors. This PCR relied on a set of 60 Vbeta primers and 13 Jbeta primers. Assay: immunoSEQ multiplex PCR; the TCRdb copy retains only in-frame clones and omits some. The profile shows 100,000 to 150,000 clones, around three quarters of them singletons. Sequencing was performed on PBMCs. These receptors all come from a woman aged 45-59 years in good health and CMV-seronegative.

The genes are TRBV5-1 and TRBJ2-3, with TRBD1 matching 8 bases. Looked up from germline, CDR1 is SGHRS and CDR2 is YFSETQ. Trimming took 4 bases from V and 3 from J; bases not matched to a gene: 13. The CDR3 is 17 residues long. CDR3 sequence: CASSPEPQGAQTDTQYF. Written as DNA, the CDR3 is TGCGCCAGCAGCCCTGAACCCCAGGGGGCGCAAACAGATACGCAGTATTTT.

The J gene is TRBJ2-3, the V gene TRBV6-6, with 7 bases lining up with TRBD2. The length of the CDR3 is 14 residues. V was pared by 2 bases and J by 2 bases, with 1 base of the junction left unmatched. The germline V gene has CDR1 MNHNY and CDR2 SVGAGI (reference sequence). Here the CDR3 DNA reads TGTGCCAGCAGTTACGCGGGAGACACAGATACGCAGTATTTT. Its translation is CASSYAGDTDTQYF.

The chain combines TRBV19 with TRBJ1-4, with a possible D match to TRBD1 (5 bases). Germline V gene data show CDR1 as LNHDA and CDR2 as SQIVND (reference sequence). Trimming left V 3 bases short and J 3 bases short, with 8 bases between. The CDR3 has 14 residues. CDR3 nucleotide sequence: TGTGCCAGTAGTATTGGAGGGGCTAATGAAAAACTGTTTTTT. It encodes CASSIGGANEKLFF.